This T cell receptor beta chain comes out of a study of beta chain features in type 1 diabetes. Points from the study as a whole: TCRB CDR3s from Type 1 diabetes patients were moderately but significantly shorter in all four CD4+ subsets.

Reverse transcription of all isolated RNA meant that expressed TCRB transcripts were sequenced. Assay used: immunoSEQ multiplex PCR; TCRdb lists only in-frame clones, some missing. This table holds around 130,000 clones, around 17% found once. This clone has just a few counts. Its specificity is unknown. Sequencing input: central memory CD4+ T cells from blood. The sequence derives from a man between 25 and 39 years old with type 1 diabetes.

The CDR3 sequence: CASSPYRDGQPQHF. CDR3 nucleotides: TGTGCCAGCAGTCCCTACAGGGACGGACAGCCCCAGCATTTT. The gene calls are TRBV27 and TRBJ1-5, with D possibly TRBD1 on 6 matching bases. The CDR3 contains 14 residues. V dropped 5 bases and J dropped 7 bases, with 15 bases sitting between them. The germline V gene encodes CDR1 MNHEY and CDR2 SMNVEV (reference sequence).